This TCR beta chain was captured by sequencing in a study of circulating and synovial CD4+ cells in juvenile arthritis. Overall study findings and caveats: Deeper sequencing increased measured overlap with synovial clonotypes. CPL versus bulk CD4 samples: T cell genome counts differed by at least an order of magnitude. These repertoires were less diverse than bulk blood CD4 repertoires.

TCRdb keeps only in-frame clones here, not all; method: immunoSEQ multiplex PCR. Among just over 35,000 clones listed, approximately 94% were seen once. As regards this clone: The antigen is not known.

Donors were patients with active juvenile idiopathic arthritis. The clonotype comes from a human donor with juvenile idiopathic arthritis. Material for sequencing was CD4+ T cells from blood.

The CDR3 loop reads CASSQDALQGLGYGYTF. DNA of the CDR3: TGCGCCAGCAGCCAAGACGCCCTACAGGGGCTCGGCTATGGCTACACCTTC. This chain uses TRBV4-3 with TRBJ1-2, with TRBD1 identical over 7 bases. Unmatched junction bases numbered 11, after V lost 0 bases and J lost 4 bases. The CDR3 covers 17 residues. The germline V gene encodes CDR1 LGHNA and CDR2 YSLEER.